A selection of T cell receptor beta chains follows, all from one sample in a study of regulatory T cells in long-lasting Graves disease. TCRdb re-called the multiplex PCR reads with MiXCR, one entry per CDR3 protein. This table holds roughly 420,000 distinct CDR3 sequences, around 15% found once. The same data also went into a second study, on T cells in Graves' hyperthyroidism and ophthalmopathy.

Sequenced here: peripheral blood mononuclear cells (PBMCs), sampled at new diagnosis, from a patient treated with antithyroid drugs. Every receptor here comes from a woman in her forties or fifties with Graves disease. The CDR3 runs from the conserved cysteine through the conserved F or W. The order of the fields is V gene, clone size, J gene, D gene, CDR3 protein, CDR3 DNA. The D gene is left open where the match is weak. Some rows have no size entry. The others give once, few or many, or a class for an expanded clone.

V: TRBV6-1
size: NA
J: TRBJ1-3
D: NA
CDR3: CASRPGYSGNTIYF
DNA: TGTGCCAGCAGGCCGGGTTACTCTGGAAACACCATATATTTT

V: TRBV4-1
size: few
J: TRBJ2-7
D: NA
CDR3: CASSQGLDEQYF
DNA: TGCGCCAGCAGCCAAGGTCTGGACGAGCAGTACTTC

V: TRBV2
size: many
J: TRBJ1-1
D: NA
CDR3: CASALGVTEAFF
DNA: TGTGCCAGCGCCCTCGGGGTCACTGAAGCTTTCTTT

V: TRBV19
size: few
J: TRBJ2-7
D: NA
CDR3: CASSPRPTTSYEQYF
DNA: TGTGCCAGTAGTCCCCGGCCTACCACTTCCTACGAGCAGTACTTC

V: TRBV7-2
size: many
J: TRBJ2-7
D: NA
CDR3: CASSWGTYYEQYF
DNA: TGTGCCAGCAGCTGGGGGACCTACTACGAGCAGTACTTC

V: TRBV12-3/TRBV12-4
size: many
J: TRBJ2-1
D: NA
CDR3: CASSLQGDWDEQFF
DNA: TGTGCCAGCAGTCTCCAGGGGGACTGGGATGAGCAGTTCTTC

V: TRBV5-5
size: NA
J: TRBJ2-5
D: TRBD1
CDR3: CASSPGALQGSRETQYF
DNA: TGTGCCAGCAGCCCCGGAGCCCTACAGGGGAGTAGGGAGACCCAGTACTTC

V: TRBV6-2/TRBV6-3
size: few
J: TRBJ2-7
D: TRBD2
CDR3: CASSNPIAGEAHEQYF
DNA: TGTGCCAGCAGCAATCCGATAGCGGGAGAGGCCCACGAGCAGTACTTC

V: TRBV19
size: NA
J: TRBJ2-7
D: NA
CDR3: CASTVRDGFPNEQYF
DNA: TGTGCCAGTACCGTAAGGGACGGATTCCCCAACGAGCAGTACTTC

V: TRBV15
size: few
J: TRBJ2-5
D: NA
CDR3: CATSRVRVWGETQYF
DNA: TGTGCCACCAGCAGAGTCCGGGTATGGGGAGAGACCCAGTACTTC

V: TRBV6-1
size: NA
J: TRBJ1-5
D: NA
CDR3: CASSESTVGQPQHF
DNA: TGTGCCAGCAGTGAAAGTACTGTGGGCCAGCCCCAGCATTTT

V: TRBV5-1
size: few
J: TRBJ1-1
D: TRBD1
CDR3: CASRGRTDRGEEAFF
DNA: TGCGCCAGCAGGGGTCGGACGGACAGGGGTGAAGAAGCTTTCTTT

V: TRBV27
size: many
J: TRBJ2-1
D: NA
CDR3: CASSWAGRSSYNEQFF
DNA: TGTGCCAGCAGCTGGGCGGGACGTAGCTCCTACAATGAGCAGTTCTTC

V: TRBV4-2
size: NA
J: TRBJ1-3
D: NA
CDR3: CASSQDGEQGLGNTIYF
DNA: TGTGCCAGCAGCCAAGATGGAGAACAAGGCCTGGGAAACACCATATATTTT

V: TRBV5-1
size: many
J: TRBJ2-5
D: NA
CDR3: CASSLEGHQETQYF
DNA: TGCGCCAGCAGCTTGGAAGGACACCAAGAGACCCAGTACTTC

V: TRBV6-9
size: few
J: TRBJ1-6
D: NA
CDR3: CASSYRWFGSPLHF
DNA: TGTGCCAGCAGTTACAGATGGTTCGGATCACCCCTCCACTTT

V: TRBV28
size: many
J: TRBJ2-7
D: NA
CDR3: CASRHGGGGEAYEQYF
DNA: TGTGCCAGCAGGCACGGAGGAGGGGGCGAGGCCTACGAGCAGTACTTC

V: TRBV9
size: NA
J: TRBJ2-7
D: TRBD1
CDR3: CASSLKGSGQGPLDEQYF
DNA: TGTGCCAGCAGCCTGAAAGGATCGGGACAGGGTCCTCTCGACGAGCAGTACTTC

V: TRBV18
size: once
J: TRBJ1-2
D: NA
CDR3: CASSPPSTGQLKGYTF
DNA: TGTGCCAGCTCACCACCGAGCACAGGACAACTGAAAGGCTACACCTTC

V: TRBV6-1
size: many
J: TRBJ2-1
D: NA
CDR3: CASSVKSAAGYVEQFF
DNA: TGTGCCAGCAGTGTCAAGTCGGCGGCGGGGTACGTTGAGCAGTTCTTC

V: TRBV28
size: many
J: TRBJ1-5
D: TRBD1
CDR3: CASRETGYSNQPQHF
DNA: TGTGCCAGCAGGGAGACAGGGTACAGCAATCAGCCCCAGCATTTT

V: TRBV11-2
size: many
J: TRBJ1-1
D: NA
CDR3: CASSFRGTAMNTEAFF
DNA: TGTGCCAGCAGCTTTAGGGGCACCGCCATGAACACTGAAGCTTTCTTT

V: TRBV29-1
size: NA
J: TRBJ2-3
D: NA
CDR3: CSVDLKLTDTQYF
DNA: TGCAGCGTTGATCTTAAGCTCACAGATACGCAGTATTTT

V: TRBV19
size: NA
J: TRBJ2-3
D: TRBD2
CDR3: CASSIGQGLAGGINTQYF
DNA: TGTGCCAGTAGTATCGGCCAAGGACTAGCGGGAGGAATTAATACGCAGTATTTT

V: TRBV2
size: many
J: TRBJ2-1
D: TRBD2
CDR3: CASSYSGTSEGEQFF
DNA: TGTGCCAGCAGTTACTCCGGGACTAGTGAGGGTGAGCAGTTCTTC

V: TRBV7-9
size: many
J: TRBJ2-1
D: TRBD2
CDR3: CASSLAPGLAGGWDEQFF
DNA: TGTGCCAGCAGCTTAGCCCCAGGACTAGCGGGAGGATGGGATGAGCAGTTCTTC

V: TRBV30
size: NA
J: TRBJ2-7
D: TRBD2
CDR3: CAWSGLISGAYEQHF
DNA: TGTGCCTGGAGTGGTTTAATTAGCGGGGCCTACGAGCAGCACTTC

V: TRBV28
size: few
J: TRBJ2-1
D: NA
CDR3: CASSFPRTNEQFF
DNA: TGTGCCAGCAGTTTCCCCCGCACCAATGAGCAGTTCTTC

V: TRBV4-2
size: few
J: TRBJ2-7
D: TRBD2
CDR3: CASGGTSGSTSSYEQYF
DNA: TGTGCCAGCGGGGGGACTAGCGGGAGCACTAGCTCCTACGAGCAGTACTTC

V: TRBV5-1
size: many
J: TRBJ1-1
D: NA
CDR3: CASSLVKNTEAFF
DNA: TGCGCCAGCAGCTTGGTGAAGAACACTGAAGCTTTCTTT

V: TRBV10-1
size: many
J: TRBJ2-2
D: NA
CDR3: CASNLKGRHTGELFF
DNA: TGCGCCAGCAACCTGAAGGGACGACACACCGGGGAGCTGTTTTTT

V: TRBV7-8
size: few
J: TRBJ1-6
D: TRBD1
CDR3: CASSLETGQGNSPLHF
DNA: TGTGCCAGCAGCTTAGAGACGGGACAGGGAAATTCACCCCTCCACTTT

V: TRBV24-1
size: NA
J: TRBJ2-1
D: NA
CDR3: CATSDPGGSSYNEQFF
DNA: TGTGCCACCAGTGACCCCGGAGGGAGCTCCTACAATGAGCAGTTCTTC

V: TRBV5-1
size: NA
J: TRBJ1-1
D: NA
CDR3: CASSLDRGSTEAFF
DNA: TGCGCCAGCAGCTTGGATCGGGGAAGCACTGAAGCTTTCTTT

V: TRBV11-2
size: many
J: TRBJ2-2
D: NA
CDR3: CASSWARDTGELFF
DNA: TGTGCCAGCAGCTGGGCCAGGGACACCGGGGAGCTGTTTTTT

V: TRBV28
size: NA
J: TRBJ2-3
D: TRBD1
CDR3: CASSLTTGGTDTQYF
DNA: TGTGCCAGCAGTTTAACGACAGGGGGCACAGATACGCAGTATTTT

V: TRBV2
size: NA
J: TRBJ2-3
D: NA
CDR3: CASSAGESDTQYF
DNA: TGTGCCAGCAGTGCGGGAGAATCAGATACGCAGTATTTT

V: TRBV7-9
size: many
J: TRBJ2-1
D: NA
CDR3: CASSARIEQFF
DNA: TGTGCCAGCAGCGCCAGAATTGAGCAGTTCTTC

V: TRBV27
size: NA
J: TRBJ2-4
D: NA
CDR3: CASSLPEIGGGAKNIQYF
DNA: TGTGCCAGCAGTTTACCTGAGATAGGGGGGGGGGCCAAAAACATTCAGTACTTC

V: TRBV29-1
size: many
J: TRBJ2-1
D: TRBD1
CDR3: CSVSLGQGNEQFF
DNA: TGCAGCGTGAGCCTCGGACAGGGCAATGAGCAGTTCTTC

V: TRBV4-1
size: few
J: TRBJ2-5
D: TRBD2
CDR3: CASSQDRTSGNQETQYF
DNA: TGCGCCAGCAGCCAAGATCGCACTAGCGGGAACCAAGAGACCCAGTACTTC

V: TRBV6-2/TRBV6-3
size: many
J: TRBJ2-1
D: TRBD1
CDR3: CASSYGTGFDEQFF
DNA: TGTGCCAGCAGTTACGGGACAGGGTTTGATGAGCAGTTCTTC

V: TRBV5-1
size: few
J: TRBJ2-2
D: TRBD2
CDR3: CASSLAGGYTGELFF
DNA: TGCGCCAGCAGCTTAGCGGGAGGATACACCGGGGAGCTGTTTTTT

V: TRBV5-1
size: NA
J: TRBJ1-1
D: NA
CDR3: CASSLTREHTEAFF
DNA: TGCGCCAGCAGCTTAACAAGAGAACACACTGAAGCTTTCTTT

V: TRBV20-1
size: many
J: TRBJ2-1
D: TRBD2
CDR3: CSAPLTSGIYNEQFF
DNA: TGCAGTGCCCCACTAACTAGCGGGATTTACAATGAGCAGTTCTTC

V: TRBV5-1
size: few
J: TRBJ2-5
D: TRBD2
CDR3: CASSREGQETQYF
DNA: TGCGCCAGCAGCCGGGAGGGTCAAGAGACCCAGTACTTC

V: TRBV7-9
size: many
J: TRBJ2-3
D: NA
CDR3: CASRTPGGNTQYF
DNA: TGTGCCAGCAGGACCCCCGGCGGGAATACGCAGTATTTT

V: TRBV27
size: NA
J: TRBJ2-5
D: NA
CDR3: CASSRDRNPGTQYF
DNA: TGTGCCAGCAGTCGGGACCGCAACCCCGGGACCCAGTACTTC